This is a list of T cell receptor beta chains from one sample in a study of cytomegalovirus exposure and HLA in healthy donors. Profiled with immunoSEQ multiplex PCR; TCRdb holds only in-frame clones, not every one. The sample lists roughly 180,000 clones, roughly 86% occurring once. The material sequenced was PBMCs. The origin of the receptors is a girl aged 5 to 17 in good health and CMV-seropositive. CDR3s include the opening cysteine and the closing phenylalanine or tryptophan. Each record gives: D gene, V gene, J gene, clone size, CDR3 DNA, CDR3 protein. The D gene is left open where the match is weak. Rows may omit the clone size; those that give it use once, few, many or a size class.

d_call: TRBD1
v_call: TRBV19
j_call: TRBJ1-6
clone_size: few
cdr3_nt: TGTGCCAGTAGTCCCACCGGGACAGGTAGTTCACCCCTCCACTTT
cdr3_aa: CASSPTGTGSSPLHF

d_call: TRBD1
v_call: TRBV7-3
j_call: TRBJ2-1
clone_size: few
cdr3_nt: TGTGCCAGCAGCCGTAATTCCGGGACAGCCTACAATGAGCAGTTCTTC
cdr3_aa: CASSRNSGTAYNEQFF

d_call: -
v_call: TRBV19
j_call: TRBJ1-2
clone_size: once
cdr3_nt: TGTGCCAGTAGTGTCAGACAGGTTAACTTTTATGGCTACACCTTC
cdr3_aa: CASSVRQVNFYGYTF

d_call: TRBD2
v_call: TRBV4-2
j_call: TRBJ2-3
clone_size: -
cdr3_nt: TGTGCCAGCAGCCAAGGACCTCAGACTAGCGGGGGGGTGGATACGCAGTATTTT
cdr3_aa: CASSQGPQTSGGVDTQYF

d_call: -
v_call: TRBV5-6
j_call: TRBJ1-1
clone_size: -
cdr3_nt: TGTGCCAGCAGCTTGTGGGGGGGGACTGAAGCTTTCTTT
cdr3_aa: CASSLWGGTEAFF

d_call: -
v_call: TRBV9
j_call: TRBJ1-6
clone_size: few
cdr3_nt: TGTGCCAGCAGCGGGTCAGATTCACCCCTCCACTTT
cdr3_aa: CASSGSDSPLHF

d_call: TRBD1
v_call: TRBV11-2
j_call: TRBJ1-4
clone_size: -
cdr3_nt: TGTGCCAGCAGCTTAGAGGGGACAGGGTACGGAAAACTGTTTTTT
cdr3_aa: CASSLEGTGYGKLFF

d_call: -
v_call: TRBV27
j_call: TRBJ1-1
clone_size: -
cdr3_nt: TGTGCCAGCAGTTTATTCGGCAGGATGAACACTGAAGCTTTCTTT
cdr3_aa: CASSLFGRMNTEAFF

d_call: -
v_call: TRBV25-1
j_call: TRBJ2-4
clone_size: -
cdr3_nt: TGTGCCAGCAGTGATTCAGGGGAAGCCAAAAACATTCAGTACTTC
cdr3_aa: CASSDSGEAKNIQYF

d_call: TRBD2
v_call: TRBV5-1
j_call: TRBJ2-5
clone_size: -
cdr3_nt: TGCGCCAGCAGCTCGCTTCAGGGCGGGGGAGAGACCCAGTACTTC
cdr3_aa: CASSSLQGGGETQYF

d_call: -
v_call: TRBV10-2
j_call: TRBJ1-1
clone_size: -
cdr3_nt: TGCGCCAGCAGTGAGTCAGGGGTATTAGCTTTCTTT
cdr3_aa: CASSESGVLAFF

d_call: -
v_call: TRBV6-1
j_call: TRBJ1-1
clone_size: -
cdr3_nt: TGTGCCAGCAGTGAATACAGGAAGAACACTGAAGCTTTCTTT
cdr3_aa: CASSEYRKNTEAFF

d_call: -
v_call: TRBV29-1
j_call: TRBJ1-1
clone_size: -
cdr3_nt: TGCAGCGTTGAACAGCGGATTTTACGATTGAACACTGAAGCTTTCTTT
cdr3_aa: CSVEQRILRLNTEAFF

d_call: -
v_call: TRBV6-1
j_call: TRBJ2-7
clone_size: -
cdr3_nt: TGTGCCAGCACCAGCCAGGGCAGCGACTACGAGCAGTACTTC
cdr3_aa: CASTSQGSDYEQYF

d_call: -
v_call: TRBV2
j_call: TRBJ2-7
clone_size: -
cdr3_nt: TGTGCCAGCAGTGAAGGTCTGTGGAGAACCTACGAGCAGTACTTC
cdr3_aa: CASSEGLWRTYEQYF

d_call: TRBD1
v_call: TRBV6-6
j_call: TRBJ2-7
clone_size: -
cdr3_nt: TGTGCCAGCAGGGGACAGGGGGATGTCGAGCAGTACTTC
cdr3_aa: CASRGQGDVEQYF

d_call: -
v_call: TRBV5-1
j_call: TRBJ2-2
clone_size: few
cdr3_nt: TGCGCCAGCAGCTTGGAAACTTCCACCGGGGAGCTGTTTTTT
cdr3_aa: CASSLETSTGELFF

d_call: TRBD2
v_call: TRBV7-3
j_call: TRBJ2-3
clone_size: -
cdr3_nt: TGTGCCAGCAGCTTAGCGGGGGGAAGGGCAGATACGCAGTATTTT
cdr3_aa: CASSLAGGRADTQYF

d_call: -
v_call: TRBV27
j_call: TRBJ1-2
clone_size: -
cdr3_nt: TGTGCCAGCAGTCCTATCGACAGCCTTAACTATGGCTACACCTTC
cdr3_aa: CASSPIDSLNYGYTF

d_call: -
v_call: TRBV7-2
j_call: TRBJ1-6
clone_size: -
cdr3_nt: TGTGCCAGCAGCTTACTCGGGAGGAATTCACCCCTCCACTTT
cdr3_aa: CASSLLGRNSPLHF

d_call: -
v_call: TRBV4-1
j_call: TRBJ2-7
clone_size: -
cdr3_nt: TGCGCCAGCAGCCAAACTTCGACAGTTACCTACGAGCAGTACTTC
cdr3_aa: CASSQTSTVTYEQYF

d_call: TRBD1
v_call: TRBV28
j_call: TRBJ2-2
clone_size: few
cdr3_nt: TGTGCCAGCAGACGAACAGGGGGTAACACCGGGGAGCTGTTTTTT
cdr3_aa: CASRRTGGNTGELFF

d_call: -
v_call: TRBV5-8
j_call: TRBJ2-7
clone_size: -
cdr3_nt: TGTGCCAGCAGCTTGGCCCTCAGACTCAATTCTTTAGACTACGAGCAGTACTTC
cdr3_aa: CASSLALRLNSLDYEQYF

d_call: TRBD1
v_call: TRBV4-1
j_call: TRBJ1-1
clone_size: -
cdr3_nt: TGCGCCAGCAGCCAAGCCGGGACAGAGCTACCTGAAGCTTTCTTT
cdr3_aa: CASSQAGTELPEAFF

d_call: -
v_call: TRBV7-6
j_call: TRBJ2-7
clone_size: few
cdr3_nt: TGTGCCAGCAGCTTAATAGGGGCCTCATACGAGCAGTACTTC
cdr3_aa: CASSLIGASYEQYF

d_call: -
v_call: TRBV2
j_call: TRBJ1-4
clone_size: -
cdr3_nt: TGTGCCAGCAGTGAGCTCAGGGAAAAACTGTTTTTT
cdr3_aa: CASSELREKLFF

d_call: TRBD1
v_call: TRBV4-2
j_call: TRBJ1-2
clone_size: -
cdr3_nt: TGTGCCAGCAGCCAAGATAAAGGACAGGGGAGAACCTATGGCTACACCTTC
cdr3_aa: CASSQDKGQGRTYGYTF

d_call: TRBD1
v_call: TRBV7-9
j_call: TRBJ2-1
clone_size: once
cdr3_nt: TGTGCCAGCAGCATCATCAGGGGGTCCTACAATGAGCAGTTCTTC
cdr3_aa: CASSIIRGSYNEQFF

d_call: TRBD1
v_call: TRBV27
j_call: TRBJ1-1
clone_size: -
cdr3_nt: TGTGCCAGCAGAGGGGGCTCATTGACTGAAGCTTTCTTT
cdr3_aa: CASRGGSLTEAFF

d_call: -
v_call: TRBV10-3
j_call: TRBJ2-1
clone_size: -
cdr3_nt: TGTGCCATCAGTGAGTCGGACAACTACAATGAGCAGTTCTTC
cdr3_aa: CAISESDNYNEQFF

d_call: TRBD2
v_call: TRBV2
j_call: TRBJ2-5
clone_size: once
cdr3_nt: TGTGCCAGCAGTGAATCGAGCGGGGGGGGAGAAGAGACCCAGTACTTC
cdr3_aa: CASSESSGGGEETQYF

d_call: -
v_call: TRBV27
j_call: TRBJ1-1
clone_size: few
cdr3_nt: TGTGCCAGCAGTTCCCAACTGGGGGGCACTGAAGCTTTCTTT
cdr3_aa: CASSSQLGGTEAFF

d_call: TRBD1
v_call: TRBV19
j_call: TRBJ2-2
clone_size: -
cdr3_nt: TGTGCCAGTAGTATGGGCAGGGGGCACACCGGGGAGCTGTTTTTT
cdr3_aa: CASSMGRGHTGELFF

d_call: -
v_call: TRBV2
j_call: TRBJ2-1
clone_size: -
cdr3_nt: TGTGCCAATAGGGACATCGGGCATGAGCAGTTCTTC
cdr3_aa: CANRDIGHEQFF

d_call: -
v_call: TRBV6-1
j_call: TRBJ1-5
clone_size: -
cdr3_nt: TGTGCCAGCAGTGAAGTGATCCGGTTCAATCAGCCCCAGCATTTT
cdr3_aa: CASSEVIRFNQPQHF

d_call: TRBD1
v_call: TRBV19
j_call: TRBJ2-7
clone_size: -
cdr3_nt: TGTGCCAGTAGTGAGGACAGGGGCGAGCAGTACTTC
cdr3_aa: CASSEDRGEQYF

d_call: TRBD2
v_call: TRBV9
j_call: TRBJ2-1
clone_size: -
cdr3_nt: TGTGCCAGCAGCGAGAAGGGACTAGCGGGGGACTACAATGAGCAGTTCTTC
cdr3_aa: CASSEKGLAGDYNEQFF

d_call: -
v_call: TRBV30
j_call: TRBJ2-1
clone_size: -
cdr3_nt: TGTGCCTGGAACCCCCACAGGGTGGGTGAGCAGTTCTTC
cdr3_aa: CAWNPHRVGEQFF

d_call: TRBD1
v_call: TRBV5-4
j_call: TRBJ1-2
clone_size: once
cdr3_nt: TGTGCCAGCAACCCGGGACAGGCGCCCGACTATGGCTACACCTTC
cdr3_aa: CASNPGQAPDYGYTF

d_call: TRBD1
v_call: TRBV7-9
j_call: TRBJ2-2
clone_size: -
cdr3_nt: TGTGCCAGCAGGGGACAGGAAGCTCCCGGGGAGCTGTTTTTT
cdr3_aa: CASRGQEAPGELFF